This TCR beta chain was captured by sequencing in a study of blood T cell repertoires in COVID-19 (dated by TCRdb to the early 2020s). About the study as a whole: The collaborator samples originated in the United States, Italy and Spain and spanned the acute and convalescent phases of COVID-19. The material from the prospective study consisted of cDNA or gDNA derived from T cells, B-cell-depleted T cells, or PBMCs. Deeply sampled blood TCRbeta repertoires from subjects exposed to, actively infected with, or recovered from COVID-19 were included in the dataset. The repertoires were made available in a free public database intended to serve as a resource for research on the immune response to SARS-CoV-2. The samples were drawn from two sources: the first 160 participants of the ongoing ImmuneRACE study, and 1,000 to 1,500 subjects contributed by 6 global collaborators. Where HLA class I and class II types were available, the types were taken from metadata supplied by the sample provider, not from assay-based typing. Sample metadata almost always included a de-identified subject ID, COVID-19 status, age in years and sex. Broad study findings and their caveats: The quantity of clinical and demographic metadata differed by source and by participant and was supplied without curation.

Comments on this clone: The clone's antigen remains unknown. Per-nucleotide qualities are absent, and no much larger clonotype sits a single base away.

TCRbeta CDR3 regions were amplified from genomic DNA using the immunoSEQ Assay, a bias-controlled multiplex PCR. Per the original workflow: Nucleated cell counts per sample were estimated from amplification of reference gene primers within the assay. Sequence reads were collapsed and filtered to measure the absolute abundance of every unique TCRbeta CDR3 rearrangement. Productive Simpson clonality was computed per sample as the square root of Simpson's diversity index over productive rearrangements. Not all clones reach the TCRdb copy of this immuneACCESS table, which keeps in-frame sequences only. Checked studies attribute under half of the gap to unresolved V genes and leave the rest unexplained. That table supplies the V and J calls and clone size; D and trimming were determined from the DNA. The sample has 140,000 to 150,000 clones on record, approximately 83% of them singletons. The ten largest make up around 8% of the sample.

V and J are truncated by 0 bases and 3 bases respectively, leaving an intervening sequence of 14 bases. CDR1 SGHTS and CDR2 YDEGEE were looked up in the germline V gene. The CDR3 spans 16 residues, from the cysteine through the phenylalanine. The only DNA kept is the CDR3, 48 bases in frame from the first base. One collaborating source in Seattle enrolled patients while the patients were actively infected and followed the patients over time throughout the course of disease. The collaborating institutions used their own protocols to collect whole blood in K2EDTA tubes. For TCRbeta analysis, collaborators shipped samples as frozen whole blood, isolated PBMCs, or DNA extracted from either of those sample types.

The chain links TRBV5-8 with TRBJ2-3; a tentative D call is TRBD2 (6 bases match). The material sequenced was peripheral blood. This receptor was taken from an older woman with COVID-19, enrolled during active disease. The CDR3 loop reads CASSLAGAGKTDTQYF. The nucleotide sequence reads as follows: TGTGCCAGCAGCTTGGCCGGGGCGGGAAAAACAGATACGCAGTATTTT.